These T cell receptor beta chains were read from a single sample in a study of blood T cells in healthy people across ages. TCRdb re-called the 5' RACE reads through MiXCR, storing one row per CDR3 protein. This table holds around 990,000 distinct CDR3 sequences, 35% to 40% found once. Sequenced input: blood. These receptors came from a man between 18 and 29 years old in good health. Each CDR3 is given with its conserved first and last residue. A D gene is named only where the DNA matches it firmly. Some rows have no size entry. The others give once, few or many, or a class for an expanded clone.

>TRBJ2-3|NA|TRBV7-9|NA
CASSRRQGGSDTQYF
TGTGCCAGCAGTAGACGACAGGGAGGATCAGATACGCAGTATTTT
>TRBJ2-1|many|TRBV4-1|NA
CASSQVSQGLGEQFF
TGCGCCAGCAGCCAAGTAAGTCAAGGTCTTGGTGAGCAGTTCTTC
>TRBJ2-6|NA|TRBV6-6|NA
CASSYLAGANVLTF
TGTGCCAGCAGTTACCTGGCTGGGGCCAACGTCCTGACTTTC
>TRBJ2-3|few|TRBV10-3|TRBD1
CAISGGGPKTSTDTQYF
TGTGCCATCAGTGGAGGGGGCCCAAAGACTAGCACAGATACGCAGTATTTT
>TRBJ1-2|few|TRBV12-3/TRBV12-4|TRBD1
CASSFWDRVGYTF
TGTGCCAGCAGTTTTTGGGACAGGGTTGGCTACACCTTC
>TRBJ2-3|NA|TRBV10-3|NA
CAISEGLYTDTQYF
TGTGCCATCAGTGAGGGACTATACACAGATACGCAGTATTTT
>TRBJ2-3|few|TRBV5-1|NA
CASSFSGRGSWDTQYF
TGCGCCAGCAGCTTCAGCGGACGGGGGTCGTGGGATACGCAGTATTTT
>TRBJ2-7|once|TRBV6-6|NA
CASSHTDSSYEQYF
TGTGCCAGCAGTCATACGGACAGCTCCTACGAGCAGTACTTC
>TRBJ2-1|NA|TRBV7-9|NA
CASSFFKGRGLDEQFF
TGTGCCAGCAGCTTTTTTAAGGGCAGGGGCTTGGATGAGCAGTTCTTC
>TRBJ2-1|NA|TRBV7-2|NA
CASSLTIGDYNEQFF
TGTGCCAGCAGCTTAACGATCGGGGATTACAATGAGCAGTTCTTC
>TRBJ1-2|NA|TRBV27|NA
CASSTRDTAYGYTF
TGTGCCAGCAGTACACGGGACACAGCCTATGGCTACACCTTC
>TRBJ2-3|few|TRBV2|NA
CATLEGGSTDTQYF
TGTGCCACCCTGGAAGGTGGTTCCACAGATACGCAGTATTTT
>TRBJ1-2|few|TRBV7-4|NA
CASSPAQGSNYGYTF
TGTGCCAGCAGCCCCGCCCAGGGGAGTAACTATGGCTACACCTTC
>TRBJ2-5|few|TRBV14|TRBD1
CASSRTGPHNEQYF
TGTGCCAGCAGCCGGACAGGGCCTCACAATGAGCAGTACTTC
>TRBJ1-2|NA|TRBV10-3|NA
CAISESKGGYTF
TGTGCCATCAGTGAGTCTAAAGGAGGCTACACCTTC
>TRBJ2-7|few|TRBV4-1|NA
CASSFRSGGYEQYF
TGCGCCAGCAGCTTTCGGTCCGGGGGTTACGAGCAGTACTTC
>TRBJ1-4|NA|TRBV11-2|TRBD1
CASSVEGGAVKLFF
TGTGCCAGCAGCGTAGAAGGGGGCGCGGTAAAACTGTTTTTT
>TRBJ1-6|few|TRBV12-3/TRBV12-4|TRBD1
CASSLHPGTVNSPLHF
TGTGCCAGCAGTCTCCATCCCGGGACAGTCAATTCACCCCTCCACTTT
>TRBJ1-2|many|TRBV7-2|TRBD1
CASSLDTLGTGTYGYTF
TGTGCCAGCAGCTTAGATACGCTTGGGACAGGGACCTATGGCTACACCTTC
>TRBJ2-7|few|TRBV7-2|TRBD1
CASSLGDRPSYEQYF
TGTGCCAGCAGCTTAGGGGACAGACCTTCCTACGAGCAGTACTTC
>TRBJ1-1|few|TRBV7-8|TRBD1
CASSSRTGDRAFF
TGTGCCAGCAGCTCCCGGACAGGGGATCGAGCTTTCTTT
>TRBJ1-2|many|TRBV6-2/TRBV6-3|NA
CASLQNNYGYTF
TGTGCCAGCTTGCAGAACAACTATGGCTACACCTTC
>TRBJ2-3|few|TRBV20-1|NA
CSAREGHWSTDTQYF
TGCAGTGCTAGAGAGGGACATTGGAGCACAGATACGCAGTATTTT